The 19 T cell receptor beta chains below all came from one sample that was sequenced in a study of cytomegalovirus exposure and HLA in healthy donors. The protocol was immunoSEQ multiplex PCR, while the TCRdb copy is restricted to in-frame clones and leaves out a portion. Of around 300,000 clones listed, just over 85% were seen once; the top ten hold less than 1.2%. The specimen sequenced was PBMCs. The receptors were gathered from a woman aged 18-29 years in good health and CMV-seronegative.

The chain joins TRBV7-9 to TRBJ2-7; TRBD1 matches at 10 bases. The CDR3 has 14 amino acids. The trim removed 5 bases at V and 2 bases at J, leaving 3 bases unmatched. Germline V gene lookup returns CDR1 SEHNR and CDR2 FQNEAQ (reference sequence). DNA of the CDR3: TGTGCCAGCAGCGGGACAGGGGTAACCTACGAGCAGTACTTC. Encoded protein: CASSGTGVTYEQYF.

CDR3 in amino acids: CASSLTGTASYEQYF. DNA of the CDR3: TGTGCCAGCAGCCTAACCGGGACAGCTTCCTACGAGCAGTACTTC. This chain connects TRBV6-5 to TRBJ2-7, with 7 bases that match TRBD1. V gave up 6 bases and J gave up 1 base; unmatched junction bases: 9. Looked up from germline, CDR1 is MNHEY and CDR2 is SVGAGI. This CDR3 is 15 amino acids long.

The J gene is TRBJ1-2, the V gene TRBV19; D is possibly TRBD1 (5 bases). Germline V CDR1 and CDR2: LNHDA, SQIVND (reference sequence). V was trimmed by 6 bases and J by 5 bases, leaving 13 bases between them. CDR3 length equals 13 residues. The CDR3 protein is CASSLTEMYGYTF. The DNA of the CDR3 is TGTGCCAGTAGCTTGACAGAGATGTATGGCTACACCTTC.

The chain combines TRBV28 with TRBJ2-7, with TRBD2 matching over 7 bases. Germline V gives CDR1 MDHEN, CDR2 SYDVKM. V shed 7 bases and J 0 bases; nucleotides not matched to a gene: 9. The CDR3 totals 15 residues. CDR3 coding DNA: TGTGCCAGCAACACAGAGGGGAGGGCCTCCTACGAGCAGTACTTC. This gives the protein CASNTEGRASYEQYF.

The V call is TRBV10-1, the J call TRBJ2-7; TRBD2 is a possible D gene (5 bases). V was cut by 4 bases and J by 4 bases, with 11 bases left in between. Germline CDR1 reads WNHNN; CDR2 reads SYGVQD (reference sequence). CDR3 length: 13 amino acids. CDR3 loop: CASSATGIYEQYF. For the CDR3, the DNA is TGCGCCAGCAGTGCAACCGGGATTTACGAGCAGTACTTC.

The V and J genes are TRBV7-6 and TRBJ1-1, with D possibly TRBD1 on 6 matching bases. CDR3 size: 15 residues. Trimming cost V 1 base and J 4 bases, with 13 bases left between them. Germline assignment: CDR1 SGHVS and CDR2 FNYEAQ. CDR3 amino acids: CASSLEGQGITEAFF. Here the CDR3 DNA reads TGTGCCAGCAGCTTAGAAGGTCAGGGGATCACTGAAGCTTTCTTT.

The chain is built from TRBV6-1 and TRBJ1-5; D not resolved. The CDR3 consists of 12 residues. V shed 3 bases and J shed 7 bases, with 7 bases lying between them. The germline V gene has CDR1 MNHNS and CDR2 SASEGT. CDR3 residues: CASSDFKQPQHF. In DNA, the CDR3 is TGTGCCAGCAGTGACTTTAAACAGCCCCAGCATTTT.

The chain recombines TRBV28 with TRBJ1-1; D is unclear. Looked up from germline, CDR1 is MDHEN and CDR2 is SYDVKM. V lost 6 bases to trimming and J lost 6 bases, with 14 bases between them. The CDR3 length is 13 residues. CDR3 DNA sequence: TGTGCCAGCAGCCTGTCGCAAGGAGCTGAAGCTTTCTTT. Its translation is CASSLSQGAEAFF.

V gene TRBV27 combines with J gene TRBJ2-1, with 12 nucleotides matching TRBD2. J gave up 6 bases and V 1 base, and 10 bases lay outside the gene matches. Looked up from germline, CDR1 is MNHEY and CDR2 is SMNVEV (reference sequence). The CDR3 runs to 18 residues. As DNA, the CDR3 is TGTGCCAGCAGTTTATTGACTAGCGGGGGCCCCGCAGCCAATGAGCAGTTCTTC. It encodes CASSLLTSGGPAANEQFF.

This sequence joins TRBV28 and TRBJ2-3; no clear D. CDR1 and CDR2 from the germline V gene are MDHEN and SYDVKM. This CDR3 is 14 amino acids long. Trimming cost V 4 bases and J 5 bases, with 13 bases left between them. CDR3 sequence reads: CASSSPGGRDTQYF. The CDR3 region has the DNA TGTGCCAGCAGTTCCCCCGGTGGGCGAGATACGCAGTATTTT.

This chain uses TRBV29-1 with TRBJ2-2; weak D call: TRBD2 (6 bases). Germline CDR1 is SQVTM and CDR2 is ANQGSEA. V shed 5 bases and J shed 1 base, with 8 bases lying between them. The CDR3 is made up of 13 amino acids. The CDR3: CSVSGLNTGELFF. CDR3 coding DNA: TGCAGCGTTAGCGGGTTGAACACCGGGGAGCTGTTTTTT.

The chain couples TRBV27 to TRBJ2-1; 10 bases map to TRBD2. The V and J ends lost 0 bases and 6 bases, in that order; junction bases with no gene match: 8. Germline V gene data show CDR1 as MNHEY and CDR2 as SMNVEV (reference sequence). CDR3 length: 17 amino acids. CDR3 DNA: TGTGCCAGCAGTTTATCCAGCGGGGGGGCATGGTCCAATGAGCAGTTCTTC. Translated, it gives CASSLSSGGAWSNEQFF.

This chain joins TRBV4-3 and TRBJ1-5; the D gene is possibly TRBD1 (5 bases). Germline V CDR1 and CDR2: LGHNA, YSLEER. This CDR3 region has 17 residues. With 0 bases removed from V and 2 bases from J, the gap between germline ends came to 14 bases. This CDR3 reads CASSQDHRGSGNQPQHF. The CDR3 DNA is TGCGCCAGCAGCCAAGATCATCGGGGGAGCGGCAATCAGCCCCAGCATTTT.

The chain links TRBV9 to TRBJ1-3, with 10 bases matching TRBD1. V trimming: 4 bases; J trimming: 4 bases; junction bases outside the gene matches: 8. Germline V lookup: CDR1 SGDLS, CDR2 YYNGEE. The CDR3 runs to 16 residues. CDR3 nucleotides: TGTGCCAGCAGCCAAACCGGGACAGGGGAGGGAAACACCATATATTTT. This codes for CASSQTGTGEGNTIYF.

The chain is built from TRBV2 and TRBJ2-1, with D maybe TRBD2 (5 bases). The CDR3 is made up of 15 amino acids. Germline V CDR1 and CDR2: SNHLY, FYNNEI. Trimming took 3 bases from V and 4 from J, leaving 13 bases between them. The CDR3 DNA follows: TGTGCCAGCAGTGACACCAGGAGGCCTTACAATGAGCAGTTCTTC. It encodes CASSDTRRPYNEQFF.

The V and J genes are TRBV6-1 and TRBJ1-5; 7 bases agree with TRBD1. The CDR3 totals 15 residues. The ends lost 2 bases at V and 6 bases at J; junction bases unmatched: 7. Germline V gene sequence: CDR1 MNHNS, CDR2 SASEGT. CDR3 region: CASSEQGDRSQPQHF. The CDR3 DNA sequence: TGTGCCAGCAGTGAACAGGGGGATAGGAGTCAGCCCCAGCATTTT.

The gene calls are TRBV5-6 and TRBJ1-2; perhaps TRBD1 as D (6 bases). Trimming took off 4 bases at V and 4 bases at J, with 20 bases between the two ends. The CDR3 extends over 16 amino acids. Germline V CDR1 and CDR2: SGHDT, YYEEEE. Here the CDR3 reads CASSPTFTGGGYGYTF. The DNA for the CDR3 is TGTGCCAGCAGCCCCACCTTTACGGGGGGCGGCTATGGCTACACCTTC. Together with reference TRBV5-6 and TRBJ1-2, the CDR3 gives the full variable domain: DAGVTQSPTHLIKTRGQQVTLRCSPKSGHDTVSWYQQALGQGPQFIFQYYEEEERQRGNFPDRFSGHQFPNYSSELNVNALLLGDSALYLCASSPTFTGGGYGYTFGSGTRLTVV.

The genes are TRBV27 and TRBJ2-3; 12 bases are shared with TRBD2. V lost 2 bases to trimming and J lost 4 bases; unmatched junction nucleotides: 4. Germline V gives CDR1 MNHEY, CDR2 SMNVEV (reference sequence). The CDR3 runs 16 residues. The CDR3 here is CASSLLTSGGPDTQYF. The CDR3 DNA follows: TGTGCCAGCAGTTTACTCACTAGCGGGGGGCCAGATACGCAGTATTTT.

The V and J genes are TRBV9 and TRBJ1-1, with TRBD1 matching 7 bases. The CDR3 runs 12 residues. J lost 12 bases, V lost 0 bases, and 5 bases had no gene match. Germline V CDR1 and CDR2: SGDLS, YYNGEE. The CDR3 here is CASSVASGQPFF. The CDR3 nucleotides are TGTGCCAGCAGCGTAGCATCGGGACAGCCTTTCTTT.